The clone carrying this T cell receptor (beta chain) was recorded at least ten times. The sample is drawn from a study of T cells in Graves' hyperthyroidism and ophthalmopathy. Regions amplified from RNA transcripts were the TCR beta CDR3 regions. TCR CDR3 underwent first-round RT-PCR with the HTBI primer set. TCRdb processed the multiplex PCR reads anew with MiXCR; each CDR3 protein has one entry. The sample contains approximately 500,000 distinct CDR3 sequences, under 60% of which appear only once. The sequencing sample was made of peripheral blood or thyroid tissue (not recorded which). The sequence came from a woman aged 18 to 35 with Graves' hyperthyroidism.

CDR3 in DNA: TGTGCCAGCAGTCCCACAGGGCCCGGGGAGCTGTTTTTT. Protein product: CASSPTGPGELFF. The rearrangement joins TRBV12-3 or TRBV12-4 to TRBJ2-2; D might be TRBD1 (6 bases). V was pared by 5 bases and J by 6 bases, with 10 bases between. The CDR3 runs 13 residues.